This T cell receptor (beta chain) was found in a study of blood T cell repertoires in COVID-19. Concerning this clone: At the DNA level, this CDR3 is encoded by other sequences in the same sample as well.

Clones were read by immunoSEQ multiplex PCR, and TCRdb kept only the in-frame ones, dropping some. The table includes under 300,000 clones, under 95% detected once. This CDR3 comprises 11 residues. V lost 5 bases to trimming and J lost 5 bases, with 3 bases between them. CDR1 and CDR2 (germline): SEHNR, FQNEAQ (reference sequence). Recruitment covered about 25 US areas and drew participants whose ages spanned about 18 to 100 years. In Cohort 3, a recovered donor had either two negative PCRs, clearance, or symptom resolution. The rearrangement uses TRBV7-9 and TRBJ2-2; D remains ambiguous. This TCR derives from a woman younger than 35 who had recovered from COVID-19. The material sequenced was PBMCs or T cells enriched from blood (not recorded which). CDR3 nucleotide sequence: TGTGCCAGCAGCCGTACCGGGGAGCTGTTTTTT. Translating gives CASSRTGELFF.